This is a list of T cell receptor beta chains from one sample in a study of blood T cell repertoires in COVID-19. TCRdb's table, derived via immunoSEQ multiplex PCR, lists solely in-frame clones and lacks some. This sample carries 100,000 or so clones, around 87% of them seen once, and the ten largest clones take less than 20%. Sequencing was done on a sample of peripheral blood. The receptors originated from a human donor in a cohort sampled during active COVID-19. CDR3s include the opening cysteine and the closing phenylalanine or tryptophan.

v_call: TRBV2
cdr3_length: 14
j_call: TRBJ1-4
cdr3_aa: CASSNGPNNEKLFF

v_call: TRBV19
cdr3_length: 13
j_call: TRBJ1-4
cdr3_aa: CASSFAVNEKLFF

v_call: TRBV25-1
cdr3_length: 14
j_call: TRBJ2-7
cdr3_aa: CASRKGVGGYEQYF

v_call: TRBV11-2
cdr3_length: 13
j_call: TRBJ2-5
cdr3_aa: CASSPGHSETQYF

v_call: TRBV4-2
cdr3_length: 18
j_call: TRBJ2-7
cdr3_aa: CASSPKGTGGGYNYEQYF

v_call: TRBV27
cdr3_length: 13
j_call: TRBJ1-2
cdr3_aa: CASRYRDRVGYTF

v_call: TRBV7-9
cdr3_length: 18
j_call: TRBJ2-2
cdr3_aa: CASSFPTLRDTNTGELFF

v_call: TRBV29-1
cdr3_length: 16
j_call: TRBJ2-7
cdr3_aa: CSLGGGGRFRFYEQYF

v_call: TRBV6-5
cdr3_length: 14
j_call: TRBJ2-6
cdr3_aa: CASRSLSGANVLTF

v_call: TRBV6-6
cdr3_length: 11
j_call: TRBJ2-7
cdr3_aa: CASVRAYEQYF

v_call: TRBV7-7
cdr3_length: 14
j_call: TRBJ2-7
cdr3_aa: CASSLGPGSYEQYF

v_call: TRBV11-2
cdr3_length: 15
j_call: TRBJ2-7
cdr3_aa: CASSPGTSAYYEQYF

v_call: TRBV28
cdr3_length: 16
j_call: TRBJ2-3
cdr3_aa: CASSSSRDSFWDTQYF

v_call: TRBV3-1/TRBV3-2
cdr3_length: 15
j_call: TRBJ1-3
cdr3_aa: CASSQVGTSGNTIYF

v_call: TRBV24-1
cdr3_length: 14
j_call: TRBJ1-1
cdr3_aa: CATSDGQMNTEAFF

v_call: TRBV19
cdr3_length: 13
j_call: TRBJ2-7
cdr3_aa: CASRRDRNYEQYF

v_call: TRBV9
cdr3_length: 15
j_call: TRBJ2-2
cdr3_aa: CASSVTSVLTGELFF

v_call: TRBV6-5
cdr3_length: 14
j_call: TRBJ2-3
cdr3_aa: CASRQSGGTDTQYF

v_call: TRBV7-9
cdr3_length: 15
j_call: TRBJ2-2
cdr3_aa: CASSFTETNTGELFF

v_call: TRBV5-4
cdr3_length: 14
j_call: TRBJ2-3
cdr3_aa: CASYSATTTDTQYF

v_call: TRBV4-1
cdr3_length: 17
j_call: TRBJ2-3
cdr3_aa: CASSQEAAGGIADTQYF

v_call: TRBV2
cdr3_length: 11
j_call: TRBJ2-1
cdr3_aa: CASSGGNEQFF

v_call: TRBV24-1
cdr3_length: 12
j_call: TRBJ2-2
cdr3_aa: CATSYIPGELFF

v_call: TRBV19
cdr3_length: 16
j_call: TRBJ2-3
cdr3_aa: CASRSFRVRGTDTQYF

v_call: TRBV5-1
cdr3_length: 15
j_call: TRBJ2-6
cdr3_aa: CASSLDILGANVLTF

v_call: TRBV5-5
cdr3_length: 12
j_call: TRBJ1-1
cdr3_aa: CASSSTEAEAFF

v_call: TRBV5-6
cdr3_length: 15
j_call: TRBJ1-5
cdr3_aa: CASSSGTVSNQPQHF

v_call: TRBV6-5
cdr3_length: 15
j_call: TRBJ2-3
cdr3_aa: CASSPPGHGTDTQYF

v_call: TRBV16
cdr3_length: 15
j_call: TRBJ1-4
cdr3_aa: CASSDRGGPNEKLFF

v_call: TRBV6-2/TRBV6-3
cdr3_length: 16
j_call: TRBJ2-3
cdr3_aa: CASSYSASGFRDTQYF

v_call: TRBV11-2
cdr3_length: 13
j_call: TRBJ2-7
cdr3_aa: CASSLSPRGEQYF

v_call: TRBV25-1
cdr3_length: 15
j_call: TRBJ1-4
cdr3_aa: CASSEGQSLNEKLFF

v_call: TRBV6-6
cdr3_length: 14
j_call: TRBJ1-2
cdr3_aa: CASRPAGNVNGYTF

v_call: TRBV6-5
cdr3_length: 15
j_call: TRBJ1-2
cdr3_aa: CASSLRDRGLHGYTF

v_call: TRBV6-2/TRBV6-3
cdr3_length: 14
j_call: TRBJ2-1
cdr3_aa: CASSRTGGSDEQFF

v_call: TRBV6-5
cdr3_length: 14
j_call: TRBJ1-6
cdr3_aa: CASKMDRGISPLHF

v_call: TRBV14
cdr3_length: 13
j_call: TRBJ1-2
cdr3_aa: CASSQVAGYGYTF

v_call: TRBV2
cdr3_length: 14
j_call: TRBJ1-3
cdr3_aa: CASAGQSSGNTIYF

v_call: TRBV4-1
cdr3_length: 15
j_call: TRBJ2-2
cdr3_aa: CASSGLAKNTGELFF

v_call: TRBV9
cdr3_length: 17
j_call: TRBJ2-1
cdr3_aa: CASSVGLAGIAYNEQFF

v_call: TRBV9
cdr3_length: 17
j_call: TRBJ1-3
cdr3_aa: CASSVGDKSPSGNTIYF

v_call: TRBV28
cdr3_length: 16
j_call: TRBJ1-6
cdr3_aa: CASSLPWGGANSPLHF

v_call: TRBV7-8
cdr3_length: 16
j_call: TRBJ1-1
cdr3_aa: CASSPRQGIDHMGAFF

v_call: TRBV28
cdr3_length: 15
j_call: TRBJ2-2
cdr3_aa: CASRIAGQYTGELFF

v_call: TRBV28
cdr3_length: 13
j_call: TRBJ2-1
cdr3_aa: CASSFEAFNEQFF

v_call: TRBV18
cdr3_length: 15
j_call: TRBJ1-1
cdr3_aa: CASSRGGQGRTEAFF

v_call: TRBV5-1
cdr3_length: 15
j_call: TRBJ2-3
cdr3_aa: CASSLVRSDTDTQYF

v_call: TRBV3-1/TRBV3-2
cdr3_length: 14
j_call: TRBJ1-1
cdr3_aa: CASSRGQWNTEAFF

v_call: TRBV6-2/TRBV6-3
cdr3_length: 16
j_call: TRBJ2-1
cdr3_aa: CASSSRMSGMGNEQFF

v_call: TRBV7-8
cdr3_length: 14
j_call: TRBJ1-2
cdr3_aa: CASSYPGRGYGYTF

v_call: TRBV9
cdr3_length: 19
j_call: TRBJ2-3
cdr3_aa: CASSARSYYSGVAADTQYF

v_call: TRBV27
cdr3_length: 17
j_call: TRBJ1-4
cdr3_aa: CASRRILDTGTSEKLFF

v_call: TRBV2
cdr3_length: 15
j_call: TRBJ2-5
cdr3_aa: CASSGGPGGQETQYF

v_call: TRBV4-2
cdr3_length: 16
j_call: TRBJ2-4
cdr3_aa: CASSQDLLAAKNIQYF